The next 10 T cell receptor beta chains were all read from a single sample in a study of PD-1 blockade in classical Hodgkin lymphoma. This sample's time point: cycle 4 day 1 (C4D1), after five to seven weeks of nivolumab. In every patient, relapse followed autologous stem cell transplantation, while exposure to brentuximab vedotin differed. Magnetic negative selection was used to purify CD4+ T cells from PBMCs that had been thawed. Sequencing was performed with immunoSEQ multiplex PCR; in TCRdb, only in-frame clones are kept and a portion is missing. Of approximately 28,000 clones in the sample, roughly four fifths were seen once. The source material was CD4+ T cells from blood, sampled before the fourth cycle of nivolumab. These receptors all come from a human donor with classical Hodgkin lymphoma.

The chain recombines TRBV5-1 with TRBJ1-6; D ambiguous. The CDR3 has 15 residues. With 0 bases removed from V and 6 bases from J, the gap between germline ends came to 10 bases. Germline CDR1 is SGHRS and CDR2 is YFSETQ. CDR3 sequence reads: CASSLGPGFNSPLHF. The DNA of the CDR3 is TGCGCCAGCAGCTTGGGGCCGGGCTTTAATTCACCCCTCCACTTT. Full variable domain (missing parts from reference TRBV5-1 and TRBJ1-6): KAGVTQTPRYLIKTRGQQVTLSCSPISGHRSVSWYQQTPGQGLQFLFEYFSETQRNKGNFPGRFSGRQFSNSRSEMNVSTLELGDSALYLCASSLGPGFNSPLHFGNGTRLTVT.

This CDR3 is CASSFPSILAVYEQYF. The DNA of the CDR3 is TGTGCCAGCAGTTTCCCTTCGATCCTAGCGGTATACGAGCAGTACTTC. The rearrangement uses TRBV27 and TRBJ2-7, with 7 bases fitting TRBD2. The junction had 12 bases not matched to a gene; V was cut back by 3 bases and J by 4 bases. The germline V gene has CDR1 MNHEY and CDR2 SMNVEV (reference sequence). This CDR3 is 16 amino acids long.

V is TRBV6-4 and J is TRBJ2-3; D not resolved. There are 13 residues in the CDR3. V lost 6 bases and J lost 0, with 7 bases in between. CDR1 and CDR2 (germline): MRHNA, SNTAGT. CDR3 bases: TGTGCCAGCAGCCCAGAAAGCACAGATACGCAGTATTTT. This sequence encodes CASSPESTDTQYF.

The V call is TRBV13, the J call TRBJ2-1; no clear D. The CDR3 covers 15 residues. Per the germline V gene, CDR1 is PRHDT and CDR2 is FYEKMQ (reference sequence). Between the trimmed V and J ends, which lost 5 bases and 6 bases, there was a span of 17 bases. The CDR3 sequence: CASSPLLGSSNEQFF. CDR3 nucleotide sequence: TGTGCCAGCAGCCCCCTGCTGGGGTCTTCCAATGAGCAGTTCTTC. Full variable domain (rest looked up from reference TRBV13 and TRBJ2-1): AAGVIQSPRHLIKEKRETATLKCYPIPRHDTVYWYQQGPGQDPQFLISFYEKMQSDKGSIPDRFSAQQFSDYHSELNMSSLELGDSALYFCASSPLLGSSNEQFFGPGTRLTVL.

V is TRBV19 and J is TRBJ2-3, with TRBD1 identical over 7 bases. The V segment lost 6 bases and the J segment 4 bases; nucleotides outside the gene matches: 7. This CDR3 comprises 14 residues. The germline gives CDR1 LNHDA, CDR2 SQIVND (reference sequence). The CDR3 region is CASSLDRVADTQYF. For the CDR3, the DNA is TGTGCCAGTAGCCTCGACAGGGTTGCAGATACGCAGTATTTT.

The V and J genes are TRBV7-9 and TRBJ2-7; 7 nucleotides agree with TRBD2. Germline CDR1 SEHNR, CDR2 FQNEAQ (reference sequence). The CDR3 has 15 residues. Trimming at V came to 5 bases and at J to 1 base, leaving 8 bases not matched to a gene. The CDR3 DNA sequence: TGTGCCAGCAGCCAGAGACTAGCCAGATCCTACGAGCAGTACTTC. Translating it yields CASSQRLARSYEQYF.

The CDR3 loop reads CASTGLGGEKLFF. CDR3 sequence (DNA): TGTGCCAGCACAGGGTTGGGGGGTGAAAAACTGTTTTTT. The chain is built from TRBV6-1 and TRBJ1-4, with D maybe TRBD1 (5 bases). There are 13 residues in the CDR3. The germline V and J ends were trimmed by 7 bases and 7 bases, with 13 bases remaining between them. From germline, CDR1 is MNHNS and CDR2 SASEGT.

V is TRBV7-9 and J is TRBJ2-1; TRBD2 is a possible D gene (7 bases). The germline V gene has CDR1 SEHNR and CDR2 FQNEAQ (reference sequence). V lost 8 bases and J lost 9, with 20 bases in between. The CDR3 covers 14 residues. Written as DNA, the CDR3 is TGTGCCAGCGCCCCCAACGCGGGGGCCGGTGAGCAGTTCTTC. Its translation is CASAPNAGAGEQFF.

The chain couples TRBV7-2 to TRBJ2-7; 10 bases are shared with TRBD2. This CDR3 contains 15 residues. The germline CDR1 and CDR2 sequences are SGHTA and FQGNSA. V was pared by 5 bases and J by 3 bases, with 7 bases of the junction left unmatched. The CDR3 region has the DNA TGTGCCAGCAGCCCTTCCAGCGGGAGGGACTACGAGCAGTACTTC. It yields the protein CASSPSSGRDYEQYF.

CDR3 loop: CASNPSRVWGTGELFF. CDR3 coding DNA: TGCGCCAGCAATCCTAGCAGGGTTTGGGGCACCGGGGAGCTGTTTTTT. The rearrangement uses TRBV23-1 and TRBJ2-2; D is tentatively TRBD1 or TRBD2 (5 bases each). TRBV23-1 is an open reading frame whose function is uncertain. The CDR3 is 16 residues long. V gave up 7 bases and J gave up 4 bases, with 19 bases separating them.